These 21 T cell receptor beta chains originate from one sample sequenced in a study of cytomegalovirus exposure and HLA in healthy donors. The PCR employed 60 Vbeta primers together with 13 Jbeta primers. Measured with immunoSEQ multiplex PCR; TCRdb has only the in-frame clones, and not every one. The data contain about 110,000 clones, roughly 80% of them seen just once; the ten biggest clones take up 2% to 2.5%. Material for sequencing was PBMCs. The receptors originated from a young man in good health and CMV-seronegative.

This sequence joins TRBV11-2 and TRBJ1-2; D gene uncertain. CDR3 length equals 14 residues. The V end lost 7 bases, the J end lost 11 bases, and 23 bases lay between the germline ends. Germline loops: CDR1 SGHAT, CDR2 FQNNGV. CDR3 amino acids: CASTSGSSGLGYTF. For the CDR3, the DNA is TGTGCCAGCACCTCTGGCAGTAGCGGGTTGGGGTACACCTTC.

This chain links TRBV6-1 with TRBJ2-3, with 8 bases fitting TRBD1. This CDR3 contains 14 residues. V lost 6 bases to trimming and J lost 4 bases; unmatched junction nucleotides: 6. CDR1 MNHNS and CDR2 SASEGT come from the germline V gene. DNA of the CDR3: TGTGCCAGCAGCCGGGACAGGACGCCAGATACGCAGTATTTT. It specifies CASSRDRTPDTQYF.

The chain uses TRBV4-2 and TRBJ1-5; D is unresolved. V lost 3 bases and J 2 bases, leaving 11 bases between the germline ends. There are 15 residues in the CDR3. Germline V gene lookup returns CDR1 LGHNA and CDR2 YNFKEQ. CDR3 residues: CASSQAGRGNQPQHF. The DNA for the CDR3 is TGTGCCAGCAGCCAGGCCGGGAGAGGCAATCAGCCCCAGCATTTT.

This clone was picked up a small number of times. This sequence joins TRBV25-1 and TRBJ1-5; possible D gene TRBD1, 5 bases. Germline CDR1 is MGHDK and CDR2 is SYGVNS. The CDR3 runs 15 residues. V gave up 1 base and J gave up 2 bases, with 9 bases separating them. The CDR3 DNA sequence: TGTGCCAGCAGTGAATCGGGGGTAGGCAATCAGCCCCAGCATTTT. Translation gives CASSESGVGNQPQHF.

The chain has TRBV10-3 and TRBJ2-1; 15 bases map to TRBD2. V was clipped by 4 bases and J by 1 base; unmatched bases: 11. Germline-derived CDR1 and CDR2 are ENHRY and SYGVKD. The CDR3 contains 20 residues. CDR3 region: CAISGRTSGGEVVSYNEQFF. CDR3 sequence (DNA): TGTGCCATCAGTGGAAGGACTAGCGGGGGGGAGGTAGTGTCCTACAATGAGCAGTTCTTC.

This chain connects TRBV2 to TRBJ2-2; no definite D call. CDR3 size: 15 residues. The germline V gene has CDR1 SNHLY and CDR2 FYNNEI. V dropped 10 bases and J dropped 0 bases, with 15 bases sitting between them. The CDR3 reads CATQREKTNTGELFF. In nucleotides, the CDR3 is TGTGCCACCCAGCGCGAGAAGACGAACACCGGGGAGCTGTTTTTT. The entire variable domain, with the rest obtained from reference TRBV2 and TRBJ2-2, is as follows: EPEVTQTPSHQVTQMGQEVILRCVPISNHLYFYWYRQILGQKVEFLVSFYNNEISEKSEIFDDQFSVERPDGSNFTLKIRSTKLEDSAMYFCATQREKTNTGELFFGEGSRLTVL.

This clone was recorded a few times. The genes are TRBV6-5 and TRBJ2-5; 7 positions match TRBD1. Germline loops: CDR1 MNHEY, CDR2 SVGAGI. V shed 0 bases and J 5 bases; nucleotides not matched to a gene: 3. This CDR3 is built from 14 residues. CDR3 sequence reads: CASSYSGTEETQYF. As DNA, the CDR3 is TGTGCCAGCAGTTACTCCGGGACAGAGGAGACCCAGTACTTC.

V usage is TRBV11-3 and J usage is TRBJ1-6; tentatively, D is TRBD1 (5 bases). The length of the CDR3 is 15 residues. V dropped 2 bases and J dropped 5 bases, with 10 bases sitting between them. The germline V gene encodes CDR1 SGHNT and CDR2 YENEEA. CDR3 region: CASSLSGADNSPLHF. CDR3 in DNA: TGTGCCAGCAGCTTAAGCGGGGCAGATAATTCACCCCTCCACTTT.

The V and J genes are TRBV7-8 and TRBJ1-5; D remains unclear. The CDR3 consists of 15 residues. Per the germline V gene, CDR1 is SGHVS and CDR2 is FQNEAQ. V was trimmed by 4 bases and J by 2 bases, leaving 12 bases between them. DNA of the CDR3: TGTGCCAGCAGCTCACTGTCGGTAGGCAATCAGCCCCAGCATTTT. Translating gives CASSSLSVGNQPQHF.

This clone appeared once. This chain links TRBV4-1 with TRBJ1-5, with D possibly matching TRBD1 (6 bases). Germline V lookup: CDR1 MGHRA, CDR2 YSYEKL. The CDR3 has 16 amino acids. Trimming took off 4 bases at V and 0 bases at J, with 13 bases between the two ends. The CDR3, as DNA: TGCGCCAGCAGCCGGGAAGGGGGTTATAGCAATCAGCCCCAGCATTTT. It yields the protein CASSREGGYSNQPQHF.

V and J are TRBV13 and TRBJ1-4; TRBD1 matches 9 bases. Trimming cost V 5 bases and J 4 bases; bases outside gene matches: 5. Looked up from germline, CDR1 is PRHDT and CDR2 is FYEKMQ (reference sequence). The CDR3 is 15 residues long. DNA for the CDR3: TGTGCCAGCAGCCCTCTGACAGGGGGTAATGAAAAACTGTTTTTT. Translation: CASSPLTGGNEKLFF.

The chain links TRBV7-6 to TRBJ2-5, with 8 bases aligning to TRBD2. Trimming removed 1 base from V and 5 bases from J; junction bases left unmatched: 6. Germline V CDR1 and CDR2: SGHVS, FNYEAQ. CDR3 length: 15 amino acids. The CDR3 protein is CASSLGRGGRETQYF. Here the CDR3 DNA reads TGTGCCAGCAGCTTAGGCCGGGGGGGCCGGGAGACCCAGTACTTC.

The CDR3 sequence: CASRTATNTGELFF. In DNA form, the CDR3 reads TGTGCCAGCAGAACTGCCACGAACACCGGGGAGCTGTTTTTT. This chain links TRBV28 with TRBJ2-2; D ambiguous. With 6 bases removed from V and 0 bases from J, the gap between germline ends came to 8 bases. The CDR3 is 14 amino acids. Germline CDR1 is MDHEN and CDR2 is SYDVKM.

The V and J genes are TRBV28 and TRBJ1-5, with a possible D match to TRBD1 (6 bases). This CDR3 spans 15 amino acids. The V end was cut by 6 bases, the J end by 2 bases, with 14 bases between. CDR1 is MDHEN, CDR2 SYDVKM, per germline. The CDR3 loop reads CASSSTGLGNQPQHF. The CDR3 DNA reads TGTGCCAGCAGCTCTACAGGGCTGGGCAATCAGCCCCAGCATTTT.

The chain has TRBV11-1 and TRBJ2-1, with D hard to call. Per germline, CDR1 SGHAT and CDR2 FQDESV (reference sequence). The CDR3 covers 15 residues. Trimming pared 5 bases from V and 0 bases from J, leaving 11 bases between. The CDR3 DNA follows: TGTGCCAGCAGCACCTCTGCGGACTCCTACAATGAGCAGTTCTTC. Protein product: CASSTSADSYNEQFF. The variable domain in full, completed from reference TRBV11-1 and TRBJ2-1, reads EAEVAQSPRYKITEKSQAVAFWCDPISGHATLYWYRQILGQGPELLVQFQDESVVDDSQLPKDRFSAERLKGVDSTLKIQPAELGDSAMYLCASSTSADSYNEQFFGPGTRLTVL.

CDR3 bases: TGCAGTGCTAGGCGGGAAAGCGAGCAGTACTTC. It translates to CSARRESEQYF. The chain couples TRBV20-1 to TRBJ2-7, with D perhaps TRBD2 (6 bases). The V gene's germline CDR1 is DFQATT and CDR2 SNEGSKA (reference sequence). Trimming left V 3 bases short and J 6 bases short, with 9 bases between. The CDR3 loop spans 11 amino acids.

This rearrangement joins TRBV30 to TRBJ2-1; TRBD1 aligns across 9 bases. The CDR3 runs 14 residues. Germline-derived CDR1 and CDR2 are GTSNPN and SVGIG (reference sequence). The V segment lost 5 bases and the J segment 5 bases; nucleotides outside the gene matches: 7. The DNA for the CDR3 is TGTGCCTGGCTCCGGGACAGGGTGAACAATGAGCAGTTCTTC. Amino acid sequence: CAWLRDRVNNEQFF.

This clone occurred a few times. The chain has TRBV7-9 and TRBJ1-5, with D unclear. The germline V gene encodes CDR1 SEHNR and CDR2 FQNEAQ (reference sequence). The CDR3 spans 15 residues. V was cut by 5 bases and J by 3 bases, with 14 bases left in between. CDR3 nucleotides: TGTGCCAGCAGCGTCGGGAGTGGGGACAATCAGCCCCAGCATTTT. Protein sequence: CASSVGSGDNQPQHF.

This chain connects TRBV9 to TRBJ1-1, with 7 bases matching TRBD1. This CDR3 is built from 16 residues. From germline, CDR1 is SGDLS and CDR2 YYNGEE. J was trimmed by 0 bases and V by 4 bases; bases with no gene match: 9. The CDR3 nucleotides are TGTGCCAGCAGCTGGTCTCCGGACAGGATGAACACTGAAGCTTTCTTT. It specifies CASSWSPDRMNTEAFF.

The rearrangement joins TRBV7-9 to TRBJ2-3; TRBD2 might be the D (5 bases). CDR1 is SEHNR, CDR2 FQNEAQ, per germline (reference sequence). CDR3 length: 15 residues. Trimming cost V 2 bases and J 4 bases, with 13 bases left between them. DNA for the CDR3: TGTGCCAGCAGCTTATCGGGGTCCGGTGCAGATACGCAGTATTTT. Protein product: CASSLSGSGADTQYF.

The J gene is TRBJ1-2, the V gene TRBV14, with no clear D. V was clipped by 1 base and J by 5 bases, with 8 bases between them. The CDR3 totals 13 residues. Germline lookup yields CDR1 SGHDN and CDR2 FVKESK. The CDR3 bases are TGTGCCAGCAGCCAAGGACTGGCGTATGGCTACACCTTC. Its translation: CASSQGLAYGYTF.